This T cell receptor (beta chain) was captured in a study of T cell responses to AZD1222 COVID-19 vaccine. Trimming pared 8 bases from V and 1 base from J, leaving 18 bases between. CDR1 is LNHDA, CDR2 SQIVND, per germline (reference sequence). The CDR3 has 16 residues. Generated by immunoSEQ multiplex PCR, the TCRdb table keeps only in-frame clones and is missing some. The sample lists 110,000 or so clones; about 86% were seen once. In its sample, this clone was seen once. Its antigen is not identified. Study-wide results and limits: Nearly half of unique spike-specific TCRs reportedly avoided B.1.351 and B.1.1.7 mutated regions.

This rearrangement joins TRBV19 to TRBJ1-5; D is undetermined. Sequencing used peripheral blood, obtained 28 days after the second AZD1222 dose. The TCR sequence derives from an adult who received the AZD1222 COVID-19 vaccine. The CDR3 here is CASSATENWSNQPQHF. DNA for the CDR3: TGTGCCAGTTCCGCCACCGAGAATTGGAGCAATCAGCCCCAGCATTTT.